Below, one T cell receptor (beta chain) is given with its context. The antigen remains unidentified. Trimming cost V 4 bases and J 7 bases, with 18 bases left between them. CDR3 length: 16 residues. The germline gives CDR1 SGHKS, CDR2 YYEKEE (reference sequence). This specimen comes from a study of T-cell memory formation after mild COVID-19. About the research overall: Across donors, TCR clusters were largely donor specific. Findings and caveats of the study: CD4/CD8 balance held among clones contracting day 15 to 85, and later expanders leaned CD4+.

TCRdb re-analysed the 5' RACE reads in MiXCR, keeping a single row per CDR3 protein. Among 540,000 or so distinct CDR3 sequences, about 20% were seen once, and the ten largest hold roughly an eighth. Material for sequencing was PBMCs or a T cell subset sorted from them (not recorded which). This sequence was found in an adult woman who had mild COVID-19 (a few samples of this study predate the infection). Cell type and time point are not known. This chain joins TRBV5-5 and TRBJ1-6; D not resolved. This CDR3 reads CASSGPEGVVNSPLHF. In DNA, the CDR3 is TGTGCCAGCAGCGGCCCGGAGGGAGTCGTGAATTCACCCCTCCACTTT.